These 20 T cell receptor beta chains came from one sample sequenced in a study of blood T cells in healthy people across ages. Then a second PCR, running about 6 to 12 cycles, was carried out with a sample-barcoded 5' primer and a J-beta primer mix. TCRdb redid the calling of the 5' RACE reads with MiXCR, one entry per CDR3 protein. The sample carries 800,000 to 1,000,000 distinct CDR3 sequences, roughly 43% recorded once. The specimen was blood. These receptors were taken from a young man in good health.

At least ten counts were recorded for this clonotype. The chain combines TRBV5-1 with TRBJ1-4; D ambiguous. Germline CDR1 and CDR2: SGHRS and YFSETQ. Trimming left V 0 bases short and J 0 bases short, with 12 bases between. This CDR3 is built from 17 residues. The CDR3 nucleotides are TGCGCCAGCAGCTTGGATACCCGGGGTTCAACTAATGAAAAACTGTTTTTT. This codes for CASSLDTRGSTNEKLFF.

A few counts support this clonotype. The V call is TRBV4-3, the J call TRBJ2-6, with D unresolved. Germline V gene lookup returns CDR1 LGHNA and CDR2 YSLEER. Trimming shortened V by 0 bases and J by 4 bases, and 16 bases separated the two germline ends. CDR3 size: 18 residues. The CDR3 spells CASSQDGFWGFGANVLTF. CDR3 nucleotides: TGCGCCAGCAGCCAAGATGGGTTTTGGGGTTTCGGGGCCAACGTCCTGACTTTC.

Details on this clonotype: One junction end does not reproduce the germline sequence, and a read error may be involved. The chain couples TRBV20-1 to TRBJ1-2; D is possibly TRBD1 (6 bases). CDR1 and CDR2 from the germline V gene are DFQATT and SNEGSKA (reference sequence). The CDR3 totals 13 residues. CDR3 sequence reads: CGASIGTHYGYTF. For the CDR3, the DNA is TGCGGTGCTAGCATCGGGACACACTATGGCTACACCTTC.

The chain employs TRBV2 and TRBJ1-2; D ambiguous. Germline V lookup: CDR1 SNHLY, CDR2 FYNNEI. Trimming pared 3 bases from V and 5 bases from J, leaving 10 bases between. This CDR3 is built from 13 residues. CDR3 amino acids: CASSELFGYGYTF. As DNA, the CDR3 is TGTGCCAGCAGTGAGCTGTTTGGGTATGGCTACACCTTC. Drawing the rest from reference TRBV2 and TRBJ1-2, the complete variable domain is EPEVTQTPSHQVTQMGQEVILRCVPISNHLYFYWYRQILGQKVEFLVSFYNNEISEKSEIFDDQFSVERPDGSNFTLKIRSTKLEDSAMYFCASSELFGYGYTFGSGTRLTVV.

As concerns this clonotype: At one end the junction does not follow the germline gene, possibly because of a read error. The V gene is TRBV20-1, the J gene TRBJ1-6; D may be TRBD1 (6 bases). CDR1 DFQATT and CDR2 SNEGSKA come from the germline V gene (reference sequence). The CDR3 runs 18 residues. The CDR3 nucleotides read TGCAGTGCTAGGTATCAGGGGTTGGTTTCTCGGATTAATTCACCTCTCCACTTT. This gives the protein CSARYQGLVSRINSPLHF.

The chain links TRBV7-9 to TRBJ2-4; D is possibly TRBD1 (6 bases). The CDR3 runs to 13 residues. Germline V gives CDR1 SEHNR, CDR2 FQNEAQ (reference sequence). The ends were cut back, 5 bases at V and 13 bases at J, with 18 bases in the middle. The CDR3 spells CASSQLDSPEQYF. CDR3 bases: TGTGCCAGCAGCCAATTGGACAGCCCTGAGCAGTACTTC. The full variable domain, with the rest looked up from reference TRBV7-9 and TRBJ2-4, is DTGVSQNPRHKITKRGQNVTFRCDPISEHNRLYWYRQTLGQGPEFLTYFQNEAQLEKSRLLSDRFSAERPKGSFSTLEIQRTEQGDSAMYLCASSQLDSPEQYFGAGTRLSVL.

Only a few counts were recorded for this clonotype. The chain has TRBV7-2 and TRBJ2-3; 7 positions match TRBD2. Looked up from germline, CDR1 is SGHTA and CDR2 is FQGNSA. The ends lost 6 bases at V and 2 bases at J; junction bases unmatched: 8. The CDR3 runs to 15 residues. CDR3: CASRKGLAVTDTQYF. The DNA of the CDR3 is TGTGCCAGCAGAAAAGGGCTAGCGGTCACAGATACGCAGTATTTT.

The chain employs TRBV9 and TRBJ1-4; 7 nucleotides align to TRBD1. V shed 4 bases, J shed 4 bases, and the junction held 10 bases outside the gene matches. Germline CDR1 is SGDLS and CDR2 is YYNGEE. The CDR3 runs 16 residues. In DNA form, the CDR3 reads TGTGCCAGCAGCCCCTCCAGGGGGACTTATAATGAAAAACTGTTTTTT. Encoded protein: CASSPSRGTYNEKLFF.

This chain uses TRBV18 with TRBJ1-6; 7 positions agree with TRBD1. This CDR3 is built from 14 residues. V lost 5 bases to trimming and J lost 6 bases; unmatched junction nucleotides: 4. Germline V CDR1 and CDR2: KGHSH, LQKENI. The CDR3 spells CASSTGQLNSPLHF. CDR3 DNA: TGTGCCAGCTCAACGGGACAGCTTAATTCACCCCTCCACTTT.

The chain employs TRBV27 and TRBJ2-6, with D unresolved. The CDR3 contains 13 residues. Germline V gene lookup returns CDR1 MNHEY and CDR2 SMNVEV (reference sequence). Trimming removed 7 bases from V and 0 bases from J, with 4 bases in between. This CDR3 is CASKPSGANVLTF. The CDR3 DNA reads as TGTGCCAGCAAGCCCTCTGGGGCCAACGTCCTGACTTTC.

On this clonotype: One junction end disagrees with the germline gene, perhaps due to a read error. V and J are TRBV28 and TRBJ1-4; D uncertain. Per germline, CDR1 MDHEN and CDR2 SYDVKM. The CDR3 extends over 15 amino acids. CDR3 region: CVSSRGPSFNEKLFF. The DNA for the CDR3 is TGTGTCAGCAGTCGCGGACCGAGTTTTAATGAAAAACTGTTTTTT.

Only one count was recorded for this clonotype. The gene calls are TRBV6-2 or TRBV6-3 and TRBJ1-2; 7 bases match TRBD1. J gave up 0 bases and V 6 bases, and 4 bases lay outside the gene matches. CDR3 length equals 14 residues. CDR1 MNHEY and CDR2 SVGEGT come from the germline V gene. The CDR3 coding sequence is TGTGCCAGCAGGTTCACAGGGGCTAACTATGGCTACACCTTC. Amino acids: CASRFTGANYGYTF.

The J gene is TRBJ2-1, the V gene TRBV6-4; no definite D call. The CDR3 runs 15 residues. The germline CDR1 and CDR2 sequences are MRHNA and SNTAGT. Trimming pared 0 bases from V and 9 bases from J, leaving 15 bases between. CDR3 sequence (DNA): TGTGCCAGCAGTGACTCCCCCACTTATCTAGGTGAGCAGTTCTTC. Residues: CASSDSPTYLGEQFF.

The chain carries TRBV4-1 and TRBJ1-2; D gene uncertain. Germline CDR1 and CDR2: MGHRA and YSYEKL. V lost 4 bases, J lost 1 base, and 13 bases lay in between. CDR3 length equals 15 residues. This CDR3 reads CASSPADLDNYGYTF. Here the CDR3 DNA reads TGCGCCAGCAGCCCGGCGGACCTCGATAACTATGGCTACACCTTC.

This clonotype was seen a handful of times. The V and J genes are TRBV20-1 and TRBJ2-7, with TRBD1 matching 8 bases. With V trimmed by 3 bases and J by 4 bases, 8 bases remained unmatched. CDR1 is DFQATT, CDR2 SNEGSKA, per germline (reference sequence). There are 14 residues in the CDR3. The CDR3 here is CSASVPQGAYEQYF. The CDR3 DNA is TGCAGTGCTAGCGTCCCCCAGGGGGCATACGAGCAGTACTTC.

V is TRBV3-1 and J is TRBJ1-4; TRBD1 matches 12 bases. The V segment lost 0 bases and the J segment 8 bases; nucleotides outside the gene matches: 7. The V gene's germline CDR1 is LGHDT and CDR2 YNNKEL (reference sequence). The CDR3 sequence is 17 residues long. The CDR3: CASSQDGGTGGREKLFF. The CDR3 nucleotides read TGTGCCAGCAGCCAAGACGGTGGGACAGGGGGCCGAGAAAAACTGTTTTTT. Based on the CDR3 plus reference TRBV3-1 and TRBJ1-4, the full variable domain is DTAVSQTPKYLVTQMGNDKSIKCEQNLGHDTMYWYKQDSKKFLKIMFSYNNKELIINETVPNRFSPKSPDKAHLNLHINSLELGDSAVYFCASSQDGGTGGREKLFFGSGTQLSVL.

Turning to this clonotype: This may be a read error: a much more frequent sequence differs by one nucleotide. The rearrangement joins TRBV6-4 to TRBJ2-3, with D unresolved. Germline values: CDR1 MRHNA, CDR2 SNTAGT. The CDR3 length is 14 residues. V was clipped by 8 bases and J by 0 bases, with 12 bases between them. In nucleotides, the CDR3 is TGTGCCAGCGCGCTAACGAATAGCACAGATACGCAGTATTTT. This codes for CASALTNSTDTQYF.

The chain combines TRBV5-1 with TRBJ2-7; TRBD1 matches at 8 bases. The CDR3 loop spans 14 amino acids. V dropped 5 bases and J dropped 2; count of bases not matched to a gene: 6. Germline V gene data show CDR1 as SGHRS and CDR2 as YFSETQ. In DNA form, the CDR3 reads TGCGCCAGCAGGTGGGGACAGGAGACCTACGAGCAGTACTTC. This translates into CASRWGQETYEQYF.

The V and J genes are TRBV4-1 and TRBJ1-2, with D hard to call. This CDR3 has 16 amino acids. Germline V gives CDR1 MGHRA, CDR2 YSYEKL. Trimming left V 3 bases short and J 4 bases short, with 18 bases between. The DNA of the CDR3 is TGCGCCAGCAGCCATCCCAAGGGAGTTTTTAGCTATGGCTACACCTTC. Protein sequence: CASSHPKGVFSYGYTF.

The rearrangement uses TRBV11-3 and TRBJ1-2, with a tentative D call TRBD1 (5 bases). The CDR3 loop spans 14 amino acids. Germline CDR1 is SGHNT and CDR2 is YENEEA. V was shortened by 0 bases and J by 6 bases, with 11 bases between the two germline ends. CDR3 in amino acids: CASSLEGLGDGYTF. DNA of the CDR3: TGTGCCAGCAGCTTAGAAGGCTTGGGGGATGGCTACACCTTC. Full variable domain (outside the CDR3, taken from reference TRBV11-3 and TRBJ1-2): EAGVVQSPRYKIIEKKQPVAFWCNPISGHNTLYWYLQNLGQGPELLIRYENEEAVDDSQLPKDRFSAERLKGVDSTLKIQPAELGDSAVYLCASSLEGLGDGYTFGSGTRLTVV.